The T cell receptor beta chain under discussion was sequenced for a study of early T cells in non-severe SARS-CoV-2 infection. Study at large: Sequenced bulk RNA came from whole blood that was unsorted, and chains were unpaired. Overall study results and limits: VDJdb-based matching was biased toward anti-spike CD8 responses and missed private and CD4 specificities.

Attachment of unique molecular identifiers to individual cDNA molecules was performed. MiXCR, run by TCRdb on the 5' RACE reads, gives a single entry per CDR3 protein. This table holds about 60,000 distinct CDR3 sequences, around 5.6% found once. This clonotype occurred many times. Its antigen is unidentified. The length of the CDR3 is 17 residues. The ends lost 5 bases at V and 9 bases at J; junction bases unmatched: 12. Material for sequencing was whole blood. The chain joins TRBV12-3 or TRBV12-4 to TRBJ2-1, with 14 bases fitting TRBD2. The sequence was obtained from an adult who was a healthcare worker with PCR-confirmed SARS-CoV-2 infection or an uninfected control (not recorded which). For the CDR3, the DNA is TGTGCCAGCAGTCTCCACCTGACTAGCGGGAGGGTCGGTGAGCAGTTCTTC. Translated: CASSLHLTSGRVGEQFF.